This TCR beta chain was obtained from a study of cytomegalovirus exposure and HLA in healthy donors. About the study: Inside one of the first data releases sat around 77 million unique TCRs taken from HLA-typed donors. Study-level results: TCR beta chains associated with HLA were, in a later analysis, more clonally expanded than equally common others.

This PCR relied on a set of 60 Vbeta primers and 13 Jbeta primers. As processed by the authors: Roughly 9.9 million shared chains were among the approximately 80 million unique TCR beta chains that a later analysis counted. Clones were read by immunoSEQ multiplex PCR, and TCRdb kept only the in-frame ones, dropping some. The V and J calls and clone size were taken over from that table, and D and trimming were inferred from the DNA. The data show 110,000 to 150,000 clones, about 80% seen once. For this clone: Antigen unknown.

The TCR originated in a middle-aged woman in good health and CMV-seronegative. Sequences were obtained from PBMCs.

The CDR3 here is CASRPPTGGSGANVLTF. CDR3 nucleotide sequence: TGTGCCAGTAGACCCCCGACAGGGGGCTCCGGGGCCAACGTCCTGACTTTC. The J gene is TRBJ2-6, the V gene TRBV19; 10 nucleotides agree with TRBD1. Trimming removed 6 bases from V and 4 bases from J; junction bases left unmatched: 9. Germline values: CDR1 LNHDA, CDR2 SQIVND (reference sequence). The CDR3 totals 17 residues.